These 23 T cell receptor beta chains were sequenced from one sample in a study of T cells in Graves' hyperthyroidism and ophthalmopathy. Regions amplified from RNA transcripts were the TCR beta CDR3 regions. Primed by the HTBI set, a first-round RT-PCR was run on the TCR CDR3. TCRdb redid the calling of the multiplex PCR reads with MiXCR, one entry per CDR3 protein. This table holds 250,000 to 300,000 distinct CDR3 sequences, more than 10% found once. Sequenced sample: blood. The receptor source for this set is a woman aged 25 to 39 with Graves' hyperthyroidism that later progressed to Graves' ophthalmopathy.

The chain is built from TRBV4-3 and TRBJ2-1, with 10 bases identical to TRBD2. This CDR3 spans 15 amino acids. Germline V gene sequence: CDR1 LGHNA, CDR2 YSLEER. V lost 4 bases, J lost 5 bases, and 5 bases stayed unmatched. The CDR3 here is CASSLGLAADNEQFF. In nucleotides, the CDR3 is TGCGCCAGCAGCCTCGGACTAGCGGCAGACAATGAGCAGTTCTTC.

Many counts were recorded for this clonotype. The chain combines TRBV20-1 with TRBJ2-7; 12 bases agree with TRBD2. This CDR3 is 14 amino acids long. From germline, CDR1 is DFQATT and CDR2 SNEGSKA (reference sequence). The V gene end was trimmed by 3 bases and the J gene end by 4 bases; junction bases not matched to a gene: 4. The DNA for the CDR3 is TGCAGTGCTAGGCGGACTAGCGGGGAATACGAGCAGTACTTC. Its translation is CSARRTSGEYEQYF.

This clonotype showed up many times. The J gene is TRBJ1-1, the V gene TRBV20-1; D not resolved. This CDR3 has 12 residues. V was shortened by 5 bases and J by 3 bases, with 10 bases between the two germline ends. Germline lookup yields CDR1 DFQATT and CDR2 SNEGSKA (reference sequence). The CDR3 loop reads CSAPWGHTEAFF. CDR3 in DNA: TGCAGTGCTCCATGGGGTCACACTGAAGCTTTCTTT.

In its sample, this clonotype was seen many times. As DNA, the CDR3 is TGTGCCAGCAACGACAGGGGGCTCGCCGGGGAGCTGTTTTTT. Its translation is CASNDRGLAGELFF. The chain couples TRBV2 to TRBJ2-2; 10 bases are shared with TRBD1. With V trimmed by 7 bases and J by 6 bases, 5 bases remained unmatched. This CDR3 region has 14 residues. CDR1 and CDR2 from the germline V gene are SNHLY and FYNNEI.

At least ten counts were recorded for this clonotype. This chain joins TRBV6-1 and TRBJ2-1; 9 bases are a match to TRBD2. Germline CDR1 reads MNHNS; CDR2 reads SASEGT. CDR3 length: 15 amino acids. V dropped 8 bases and J dropped 6; count of bases not matched to a gene: 11. This CDR3 is CASYLAGSGGNEQFF. As DNA, the CDR3 is TGTGCCAGCTACCTAGCGGGATCGGGGGGCAATGAGCAGTTCTTC.

This chain joins TRBV6-2 or TRBV6-3 and TRBJ2-1; D perhaps matches TRBD2 (6 bases). The CDR3 contains 15 residues. V gave up 5 bases and J gave up 4 bases, with 15 bases separating them. The germline V gene encodes CDR1 MNHEY and CDR2 SVGEGT. This CDR3 is CASSAPGLPYNEQFF. The CDR3 DNA reads TGTGCCAGCAGTGCCCCGGGACTGCCGTACAATGAGCAGTTCTTC.

In its sample, this clonotype was seen a few times. J is TRBJ2-7 and V is TRBV6-5, with D perhaps TRBD1 (6 bases). The CDR3 consists of 16 residues. CDR1 and CDR2 from the germline V gene are MNHEY and SVGAGI. Trimming stripped 0 bases from V and 2 bases from J, with 14 bases between. CDR3 sequence: CASSYSPTGPPYEQYF. The CDR3 nucleotides read TGTGCCAGCAGTTACTCGCCGACAGGCCCCCCCTACGAGCAGTACTTC.

This clonotype has at least ten counts. The rearrangement joins TRBV14 to TRBJ2-7; 9 bases agree with TRBD2. The CDR3 is 19 amino acids. With V trimmed by 3 bases and J by 1 base, 16 bases remained unmatched. Germline V gene data show CDR1 as SGHDN and CDR2 as FVKESK. CDR3 in amino acids: CASSQLPGLAGDGSYEQYF. The CDR3 DNA sequence: TGTGCCAGCAGCCAGTTACCGGGGTTAGCGGGAGATGGATCCTACGAGCAGTACTTC.

This clonotype was seen a handful of times. DNA of the CDR3: TGTGCCAGCAGCTTGGGCAGGGGAAACACCATATATTTT. It encodes CASSLGRGNTIYF. This chain connects TRBV7-3 to TRBJ1-3; D unclear. This CDR3 has 13 amino acids. V gave up 3 bases and J gave up 4 bases, with 7 bases separating them. The germline V gene has CDR1 SGHTA and CDR2 FQGTGA. Drawing the rest from reference TRBV7-3 and TRBJ1-3, the complete variable domain is GAGVSQTPSNKVTEKGKYVELRCDPISGHTALYWYRQSLGQGPEFLIYFQGTGAADDSGLPNDRFFAVRPEGSVSTLKIQRTERGDSAVYLCASSLGRGNTIYFGEGSWLTVV.

This clonotype appeared many times. The V call is TRBV28, the J call TRBJ2-7; maybe TRBD1 (6 bases). V lost 7 bases to trimming and J lost 5 bases, with 12 bases between them. Germline V gives CDR1 MDHEN, CDR2 SYDVKM. This CDR3 contains 12 residues. Here the CDR3 reads CASTDRPNEQYF. CDR3 nucleotide sequence: TGTGCCAGCACCGACAGGCCTAACGAGCAGTACTTC.

This clonotype was counted at least ten times. The chain links TRBV19 to TRBJ2-5, with 7 bases identical to TRBD1. CDR1 LNHDA and CDR2 SQIVND come from the germline V gene (reference sequence). The CDR3 length is 13 residues. V lost 5 bases, J lost 5 bases, and 5 bases stayed unmatched. The CDR3 coding sequence is TGTGCCAGTAGTGAGACAGGGTTGGAGACCCAGTACTTC. Protein product: CASSETGLETQYF.

At least ten counts were recorded for this clonotype. This chain uses TRBV12-3 or TRBV12-4 with TRBJ1-5; D ambiguous. V lost 3 bases to trimming and J lost 7 bases, with 4 bases between them. The CDR3 length is 11 residues. In DNA form, the CDR3 reads TGTGCCAGCAGTTTTGGCCAGCCCCAGCATTTT. Translated: CASSFGQPQHF.

This clonotype was seen at least ten times. This chain joins TRBV27 and TRBJ2-1; 8 bases match TRBD2. Germline V gives CDR1 MNHEY, CDR2 SMNVEV (reference sequence). This CDR3 is 16 amino acids long. V gave up 2 bases and J gave up 3 bases; unmatched junction bases: 6. In DNA, the CDR3 is TGTGCCAGCAGTTTACTCGCGGGAGGTAGCTACAATGAGCAGTTCTTC. Protein product: CASSLLAGGSYNEQFF.

This clonotype was seen ten or more times. The chain joins TRBV20-1 to TRBJ2-5, with 7 positions matching TRBD1. The V gene's germline CDR1 is DFQATT and CDR2 SNEGSKA (reference sequence). The trim removed 5 bases at V and 2 bases at J, leaving 5 bases unmatched. The CDR3 extends over 13 amino acids. The CDR3 DNA reads TGCAGTGCTCCACAGGGGTGGCAAGAGACCCAGTACTTC. Residues: CSAPQGWQETQYF.

This clonotype was detected many times. The chain recombines TRBV6-1 with TRBJ1-1, with D unresolved. The CDR3 has 12 amino acids. Germline V CDR1 and CDR2: MNHNS, SASEGT. V was shortened by 7 bases and J by 7 bases, with 13 bases between the two germline ends. For the CDR3, the DNA is TGTGCCAGCACCCCGTGGTCGGGTGAAGCTTTCTTT. This codes for CASTPWSGEAFF.

This clonotype occurred many times. The V call is TRBV2, the J call TRBJ2-7, with a tentative D call TRBD2 (6 bases). This CDR3 has 14 amino acids. Between the trimmed V and J ends, which lost 7 bases and 4 bases, there was a span of 17 bases. Germline loops: CDR1 SNHLY, CDR2 FYNNEI. CDR3 sequence (DNA): TGTGCCAGCACCGAGGAGCGGGCCGTATACGAGCAGTACTTC. Protein: CASTEERAVYEQYF.

This clonotype was recorded many times. V is TRBV6-1 and J is TRBJ2-1; 7 bases match TRBD2. The germline V gene encodes CDR1 MNHNS and CDR2 SASEGT. Trimming removed 3 bases from V and 5 bases from J; junction bases left unmatched: 10. This CDR3 has 16 amino acids. CDR3 amino acids: CASSDSSSGEHNEQFF. The CDR3 DNA reads TGTGCCAGCAGTGACTCCTCTAGCGGAGAACACAATGAGCAGTTCTTC.

This clonotype came up a few times. This sequence joins TRBV7-8 and TRBJ2-2; no clear D. The germline V gene encodes CDR1 SGHVS and CDR2 FQNEAQ. The CDR3 covers 12 residues. V was clipped by 5 bases and J by 8 bases, with 9 bases between them. The CDR3 DNA reads TGTGCCAGCAGCGCGCGAGAGGGGGAGCTGTTTTTT. This sequence encodes CASSAREGELFF. Using reference TRBV7-8 and TRBJ2-2 for the parts outside the CDR3, the full variable domain is GAGVSQSPRYKVAKRGQDVALRCDPISGHVSLFWYQQALGQGPEFLTYFQNEAQLDKSGLPSDRFFAERPEGSVSTLKIQRTQQEDSAVYLCASSAREGELFFGEGSRLTVL.

In this sample, this clonotype turned up many times. V gene TRBV4-1 combines with J gene TRBJ1-5; no definite D call. The CDR3 has 17 amino acids. V lost 3 bases to trimming and J lost 3 bases, with 18 bases between them. Germline V CDR1 and CDR2: MGHRA, YSYEKL. DNA for the CDR3: TGCGCCAGCAGCCATCCCGGGAGGGAAAGAACCAATCAGCCCCAGCATTTT. Its protein is CASSHPGRERTNQPQHF.

This clonotype turned up a few times. Germline is not matched at one junction end, which may reflect a read error. This chain's CDR3 is CASSYSLTGTNNSPLHF. The CDR3 nucleotides are TGTGCCAGCAGTTACTCTTTAACCGGGACAAACAATTCGCCCCTCCACTTT. The rearrangement uses TRBV6-2 or TRBV6-3 and TRBJ1-6, with a possible D match to TRBD1 (6 bases). The CDR3 runs 17 residues. The germline V gene has CDR1 MNHEY and CDR2 SVGEGT.

This clonotype was observed at least ten times. The chain has TRBV7-2 and TRBJ2-2; the D call may be TRBD1 or TRBD2 (6 bases each). This CDR3 region has 15 residues. Germline-derived CDR1 and CDR2 are SGHTA and FQGNSA. With 5 bases removed from V and 2 bases from J, the gap between germline ends came to 12 bases. CDR3 sequence: CASSPTGLNTGELFF. The CDR3 DNA sequence: TGTGCCAGCAGCCCGACAGGACTAAACACCGGGGAGCTGTTTTTT.

This clonotype was observed many times. The chain combines TRBV24-1 with TRBJ1-1; D not certain. Germline V lookup: CDR1 KGHDR, CDR2 SFDVKD. Trimming cost V 4 bases and J 11 bases, with 13 bases left between them. The CDR3 is made up of 12 amino acids. CDR3 sequence (DNA): TGTGCCACCAGTGACCAGTCCGGACGCGCTTTCTTT. The encoded protein is CATSDQSGRAFF.

The table lists this clonotype with many counts. The chain uses TRBV18 and TRBJ2-1, with TRBD2 matching 9 bases. There are 18 residues in the CDR3. CDR1 KGHSH and CDR2 LQKENI come from the germline V gene. Germline trimming cut 3 bases from V and 3 bases from J; bases unmatched to any gene: 12. The CDR3 sequence is CASSPPISLAGIYNEQFF. CDR3 DNA sequence: TGTGCCAGCTCACCGCCCATCTCGCTAGCGGGAATCTACAATGAGCAGTTCTTC.